The rows below give T cell receptor beta chains drawn from one sample of a study of technical replicates of blood from a handful of donors. Here immunoSEQ multiplex PCR was the method, and the copy in TCRdb shows in-frame clones only, minus some. The data hold 80,000 to 100,000 clones, with around 96% observed a single time. Sequencing was done on a sample of T cells isolated from PBMCs. The receptors come from a human donor in good health. Each CDR3 is given with its conserved first and last residue. D genes are given only for firm matches. The size of a clone is reported for some rows only, either as once, few or many, or as a class for expanded clones.

v_call: TRBV6-1; clone_size: -; j_call: TRBJ2-5; d_call: TRBD1; cdr3_nt: TGTGCCAGCAGTGGGGGGTTTCCAACAGGGGCTGGGGAGACCCAGTACTTC; cdr3_aa: CASSGGFPTGAGETQYF
v_call: TRBV19; clone_size: -; j_call: TRBJ2-7; d_call: TRBD1; cdr3_nt: TGTGCCAGTAGTAATTCCCCGGGACAGGGAACCTACGAGCAGTACTTC; cdr3_aa: CASSNSPGQGTYEQYF
v_call: TRBV5-4; clone_size: -; j_call: TRBJ2-5; d_call: -; cdr3_nt: TGTGCCAGCAGCAGCCAACAATTTTCTCAGGGAGGGGGGCAAGAGACCCAGTACTTC; cdr3_aa: CASSSQQFSQGGGQETQYF
v_call: TRBV9; clone_size: -; j_call: TRBJ2-2; d_call: TRBD2; cdr3_nt: TGTGCCAGCAGCGTGGGGGGTAGCGGGGTGAACACCGGGGAGCTGTTTTTT; cdr3_aa: CASSVGGSGVNTGELFF
v_call: TRBV30; clone_size: -; j_call: TRBJ1-2; d_call: -; cdr3_nt: TGTGCCTGGAGGGGGGGTTATGGCTACACCTTC; cdr3_aa: CAWRGGYGYTF
v_call: TRBV9; clone_size: -; j_call: TRBJ1-1; d_call: -; cdr3_nt: TGTGCCAGCAGCGTACGTGTGAACACTGAAGCTTTCTTT; cdr3_aa: CASSVRVNTEAFF
v_call: TRBV2; clone_size: -; j_call: TRBJ1-2; d_call: -; cdr3_nt: TGTGCCAGCAGTGAAGAGTGGGGCAGGGGTAACGATGGCTACACCTTC; cdr3_aa: CASSEEWGRGNDGYTF
v_call: TRBV4-2; clone_size: once; j_call: TRBJ2-5; d_call: -; cdr3_nt: TGTGCCAGCAGCCAAGATCCCGGGTTGGGAGAGACCCAGTACTTC; cdr3_aa: CASSQDPGLGETQYF
v_call: TRBV19; clone_size: -; j_call: TRBJ2-1; d_call: -; cdr3_nt: TGTGCCAGTAGTATTTCTAGCACTGGTGAGCAGTTCTTC; cdr3_aa: CASSISSTGEQFF
v_call: TRBV6-4; clone_size: -; j_call: TRBJ2-1; d_call: -; cdr3_nt: TGTGCCAGCATACGCTCGCCGAGGGCGAGGTTATGGTACAATGAGCAGTTCTTC; cdr3_aa: CASIRSPRARLWYNEQFF
v_call: TRBV6-1; clone_size: -; j_call: TRBJ1-1; d_call: -; cdr3_nt: TGTGCCAGCAGTGAATTTGGCGGCAACACTGAAGCTTTCTTT; cdr3_aa: CASSEFGGNTEAFF
v_call: TRBV29-1; clone_size: once; j_call: TRBJ2-1; d_call: TRBD2; cdr3_nt: TGCAGCGTTCTGCTAGCGGGGGGGACTGAGCAGTTCTTC; cdr3_aa: CSVLLAGGTEQFF
v_call: TRBV4-2; clone_size: once; j_call: TRBJ2-7; d_call: -; cdr3_nt: TGTGCCAGCAGCCCAAGCGCGGACGAGCAGTACTTC; cdr3_aa: CASSPSADEQYF
v_call: TRBV7-8; clone_size: -; j_call: TRBJ1-1; d_call: -; cdr3_nt: TGTGCCAGCAGCTTAGCGAGGGCCTTAATGAACACTGAAGCTTTCTTT; cdr3_aa: CASSLARALMNTEAFF
v_call: TRBV6-5; clone_size: -; j_call: TRBJ2-3; d_call: -; cdr3_nt: TGTGCCAGCAGCTATGCCCGGAGTTCAGATACGCAGTATTTT; cdr3_aa: CASSYARSSDTQYF
v_call: TRBV10-1; clone_size: -; j_call: TRBJ2-7; d_call: -; cdr3_nt: TGCGCCAGCAGTGAGTGGCCGGGGGTGGACTACTACGAGCAGTACTTC; cdr3_aa: CASSEWPGVDYYEQYF
v_call: TRBV30; clone_size: once; j_call: TRBJ1-1; d_call: -; cdr3_nt: TGTGCCTGGAGTGTACACGTTTCTACTGAAGCTTTCTTT; cdr3_aa: CAWSVHVSTEAFF
v_call: TRBV2; clone_size: -; j_call: TRBJ2-7; d_call: -; cdr3_nt: TGTGCCAGCAGCCGGGACTGGCGTACGTACGAGCAGTACTTC; cdr3_aa: CASSRDWRTYEQYF
v_call: TRBV18; clone_size: -; j_call: TRBJ2-5; d_call: TRBD2; cdr3_nt: TGTGCCAGCTCACCACTTGGGGCGGGAGTAGAGGAGACCCAGTACTTC; cdr3_aa: CASSPLGAGVEETQYF
v_call: TRBV12-2; clone_size: once; j_call: TRBJ2-5; d_call: -; cdr3_nt: TGTGCAAGTCGCTTAGCAGACAGGGATGGGGCCCTCGGGGGTCGCGAATTCCAAGAGACCCAGTACTTC; cdr3_aa: CASRLADRDGALGGREFQETQYF
v_call: TRBV27; clone_size: once; j_call: TRBJ2-7; d_call: -; cdr3_nt: TGTGCCAGCAGTAACGGAGCCTACGAGCAGTACTTC; cdr3_aa: CASSNGAYEQYF
v_call: TRBV7-8; clone_size: few; j_call: TRBJ1-1; d_call: TRBD1; cdr3_nt: TGTGCCAGCAGCTTAGTGCGAGGGGGCGAGGGTAGGTACACTGAAGCTTTCTTT; cdr3_aa: CASSLVRGGEGRYTEAFF
v_call: TRBV9; clone_size: once; j_call: TRBJ2-7; d_call: -; cdr3_nt: TGTGCCAGCAGCGTTGGGTTGGAGGGCTACGAGCAGTACTTC; cdr3_aa: CASSVGLEGYEQYF
v_call: TRBV2; clone_size: -; j_call: TRBJ1-6; d_call: -; cdr3_nt: TGTGCCACCCAATTTGGGGGGGTTAATTCACCCCTCCACTTT; cdr3_aa: CATQFGGVNSPLHF
v_call: TRBV5-1; clone_size: -; j_call: TRBJ1-2; d_call: TRBD1; cdr3_nt: TGCGCCAGCCAACCGGGACAGGGGTTAAGCTATGGCTACACCTTC; cdr3_aa: CASQPGQGLSYGYTF
v_call: TRBV5-6; clone_size: -; j_call: TRBJ1-3; d_call: TRBD1; cdr3_nt: TGTGCCAGCACCAATACAGGGGAGGGAAACACCATATATTTT; cdr3_aa: CASTNTGEGNTIYF
v_call: TRBV4-2; clone_size: -; j_call: TRBJ2-7; d_call: TRBD2; cdr3_nt: TGTGCCAGCAGCCAAGAACTAGCGGGAGTGTTGAACGAGCAGTACTTC; cdr3_aa: CASSQELAGVLNEQYF
v_call: TRBV7-9; clone_size: -; j_call: TRBJ2-1; d_call: -; cdr3_nt: TGTGCCAGCATCCAAGGGGGGGCCCCTGAGCAGTTCTTC; cdr3_aa: CASIQGGAPEQFF
v_call: TRBV29-1; clone_size: -; j_call: TRBJ2-5; d_call: TRBD1; cdr3_nt: TGCAGCGCCTCAGGGGGCTCTCAAGAGACCCAGTACTTC; cdr3_aa: CSASGGSQETQYF
v_call: TRBV13; clone_size: -; j_call: TRBJ2-2; d_call: -; cdr3_nt: TGTGCCAGCAGCTTAGTCGGGATAAACGGGGAGCTGTTTTTT; cdr3_aa: CASSLVGINGELFF
v_call: TRBV10-3; clone_size: -; j_call: TRBJ1-5; d_call: -; cdr3_nt: TGTGCCATCAGTGAGACCGTGGGAGCGAGCAATCAGCCCCAGCATTTT; cdr3_aa: CAISETVGASNQPQHF